These T cell receptor beta chains were read from a single sample in a study of blood T cell repertoires in COVID-19. Produced via immunoSEQ multiplex PCR; TCRdb's table is partial and in-frame only. The sample lists fewer than 700,000 clones; less than 90% were seen once. Sequences were obtained from peripheral blood. These receptors were collected from a woman aged 45-65 years with COVID-19, enrolled during active disease. CDR3s include the opening cysteine and the closing phenylalanine or tryptophan. D genes are given only for firm matches. The size of a clone is reported for some rows only, either as once, few or many, or as a class for expanded clones.

V: TRBV7-4
J: TRBJ2-7
size: .
D: TRBD1
DNA: TGTGCCAGCAGCTCAAATTTTCGGGACAGGGGCCCATCGGAGCAGTACTTC
CDR3: CASSSNFRDRGPSEQYF

V: TRBV18
J: TRBJ1-1
size: .
D: TRBD1
DNA: TGTGCCAGCTCATCCGGACAGGCCCCCATGAACACTGAAGCTTTCTTT
CDR3: CASSSGQAPMNTEAFF

V: TRBV6-5
J: TRBJ1-1
size: .
D: TRBD1
DNA: TGTGCCAGCATTACAGGGGTGACTGAAGCTTTCTTT
CDR3: CASITGVTEAFF

V: TRBV7-5
J: TRBJ1-5
size: once
D: .
DNA: TGTGCCAGCAGCTCGGATCAGCCCCAGCATTTT
CDR3: CASSSDQPQHF

V: TRBV6-5
J: TRBJ1-5
size: .
D: TRBD1
DNA: TGTGCCAGCAGTTCAAACAGGGGTAGCAATCAGCCCCAGCATTTT
CDR3: CASSSNRGSNQPQHF

V: TRBV5-1
J: TRBJ2-6
size: .
D: .
DNA: TGCGCCAGCAGCTTACAGCCTGTCTCTGGGGCCAACGTCCTGACTTTC
CDR3: CASSLQPVSGANVLTF

V: TRBV7-8
J: TRBJ2-3
size: .
D: .
DNA: TGTGCCAGCAGCTACGCACAGGGCCTAGGTACGCAGTATTTT
CDR3: CASSYAQGLGTQYF

V: TRBV19
J: TRBJ2-1
size: .
D: TRBD2
DNA: TGTGCCAGTGGACTTAGCGGGGGGGCCTACAATGAGCAGTTCTTC
CDR3: CASGLSGGAYNEQFF

V: TRBV12-3/TRBV12-4
J: TRBJ2-5
size: .
D: TRBD2
DNA: TGTGCCAGCAGCCTCCGGGGGGGCCAGTACTTC
CDR3: CASSLRGGQYF

V: TRBV4-1
J: TRBJ2-6
size: once
D: .
DNA: TGCGCCAGCAGCCAACCCCTTAGACAGGCTGGGGCCAACGTCCTGACTTTC
CDR3: CASSQPLRQAGANVLTF

V: TRBV7-9
J: TRBJ1-1
size: .
D: .
DNA: TGTGCCAGCAGCTTAGAGGCAGGGCAAGCTTTCTTT
CDR3: CASSLEAGQAFF

V: TRBV5-1
J: TRBJ2-4
size: .
D: .
DNA: TGCGCCAGCAGCCCGGGACTTTCTGTTGGGCCTATAGCCAAAAACATTCAGTACTTC
CDR3: CASSPGLSVGPIAKNIQYF

V: TRBV6-5
J: TRBJ1-1
size: .
D: .
DNA: TGTGCCAGCAGTCTGGTAGGGGTGGCTGAAGCTTTCTTT
CDR3: CASSLVGVAEAFF

V: TRBV6-1
J: TRBJ2-1
size: .
D: .
DNA: TGTGCCAGCAGTGACCCTAGGCATCAGCAGTTCTTC
CDR3: CASSDPRHQQFF

V: TRBV7-9
J: TRBJ1-2
size: .
D: .
DNA: TGTGCCAGCAGCTCCAGGGGCGGCTATGGCTACACCTTC
CDR3: CASSSRGGYGYTF

V: TRBV27
J: TRBJ1-1
size: .
D: TRBD1
DNA: TGTGCCAGCAGTTCCTTTTGGACAGGGCTCATGAACACTGAAGCTTTCTTT
CDR3: CASSSFWTGLMNTEAFF

V: TRBV6-1
J: TRBJ1-6
size: .
D: .
DNA: TGTGCCAGCAGTGAAGCGGGGGCAGATTCACCCCTCCACTTT
CDR3: CASSEAGADSPLHF

V: TRBV25-1
J: TRBJ1-1
size: few
D: .
DNA: TGTGCCAGCAGTCAGGGATTTCGACACACTGAAGCTTTCTTT
CDR3: CASSQGFRHTEAFF

V: TRBV25-1
J: TRBJ1-2
size: .
D: .
DNA: TGTGCCAGCAGTGAATTGGGTGACAGCCCTGGCTACACCTTC
CDR3: CASSELGDSPGYTF

V: TRBV5-6
J: TRBJ2-2
size: .
D: TRBD1
DNA: TGTGCCAGCACCAAGACAGGGCCTCTCCCGAACACCGGGGAGCTGTTTTTT
CDR3: CASTKTGPLPNTGELFF

V: TRBV5-6
J: TRBJ2-7
size: .
D: .
DNA: TGTGCCAGCAGCCTGACAGTCTCCTACGAGCAGTACTTC
CDR3: CASSLTVSYEQYF

V: TRBV12-5
J: TRBJ1-2
size: .
D: TRBD1
DNA: TGTGCTAGTGGTTTCTGGCAGGGGGCCACGGTTGGCTACACCTTC
CDR3: CASGFWQGATVGYTF

V: TRBV5-1
J: TRBJ1-6
size: once
D: TRBD1
DNA: TGCGCCAGCAGCTTGGGGGCAGGGGGGAATTCACCCCTCCACTTT
CDR3: CASSLGAGGNSPLHF

V: TRBV30
J: TRBJ2-5
size: .
D: .
DNA: TGTGCCTGCCCAGGGGAACGGGAGACCCAGTACTTC
CDR3: CACPGERETQYF

V: TRBV5-1
J: TRBJ1-1
size: .
D: .
DNA: TGCGCCAGCAGCCCGCGGGTAAGGGATGAAGCTTTCTTT
CDR3: CASSPRVRDEAFF

V: TRBV4-1
J: TRBJ1-6
size: .
D: TRBD1
DNA: TGCGCCAGCAGCCGCGGACAGGGTGTCTCCAGGTCACCCCTCCACTTT
CDR3: CASSRGQGVSRSPLHF

V: TRBV24-1
J: TRBJ2-7
size: .
D: TRBD2
DNA: TGTGCCACCAGCGCCCGTTCAGGTAGCGGGGCATCCTACGAGCAGTACTTC
CDR3: CATSARSGSGASYEQYF

V: TRBV18
J: TRBJ1-2
size: .
D: .
DNA: TGTGCCAGCTCACCACCCCACAGAGTCTATGGCTACACCTTC
CDR3: CASSPPHRVYGYTF

V: TRBV18
J: TRBJ2-2
size: .
D: TRBD1
DNA: TGTGCCAGCTCACCTTGGAGGACAGGGGGTACCGGGGAGCTGTTTTTT
CDR3: CASSPWRTGGTGELFF

V: TRBV6-4
J: TRBJ1-6
size: .
D: .
DNA: TGTGCCAGCAGTGCCGGGACAAATTCACCCCTCCACTTT
CDR3: CASSAGTNSPLHF

V: TRBV24-1
J: TRBJ2-7
size: few
D: TRBD1
DNA: TGTGCCACCCAGAAGGACAGGATCGACTACGAGCAGTACTTC
CDR3: CATQKDRIDYEQYF

V: TRBV25-1
J: TRBJ1-1
size: .
D: .
DNA: TGTGCCAGCGGAGGTGATGACCCGGTCCCCGCCCCAGCTTTCTTT
CDR3: CASGGDDPVPAPAFF

V: TRBV5-4
J: TRBJ2-7
size: .
D: .
DNA: TGTGCCAGCAGCTTGGAAGCAGGGGTGGAGCAGTACTTC
CDR3: CASSLEAGVEQYF

V: TRBV6-5
J: TRBJ1-5
size: .
D: .
DNA: TGTGCCAGCAGCACAGGGCGCAATCAGCCCCAGCATTTT
CDR3: CASSTGRNQPQHF

V: TRBV27
J: TRBJ2-1
size: .
D: .
DNA: TGTGCCAGCAGTTCCATTCAGAATGAGCAGTTCTTC
CDR3: CASSSIQNEQFF

V: TRBV3-1/TRBV3-2
J: TRBJ2-3
size: .
D: TRBD2
DNA: TGTGCCAGCAGCCAGGCCGAGACTAGCGGGGGGTCGAATAGGCAGTATTTT
CDR3: CASSQAETSGGSNRQYF

V: TRBV5-1
J: TRBJ2-7
size: .
D: .
DNA: TGCGCCAGCAGCCCCACTGGGGGGGCCCAGGGGGAGCAGTACTTC
CDR3: CASSPTGGAQGEQYF

V: TRBV5-1
J: TRBJ2-3
size: .
D: TRBD2
DNA: TGCGCCAGCAGCTTTGGACTAGCGTCGGATACGCAGTATTTT
CDR3: CASSFGLASDTQYF

V: TRBV24-1
J: TRBJ2-4
size: .
D: .
DNA: TGTGCCACCGGTGGATCTTCGGGAAACATTCAGTACTTC
CDR3: CATGGSSGNIQYF

V: TRBV30
J: TRBJ2-7
size: .
D: .
DNA: TGTGCCGGCCGGGGTGGGCCAAGCTCCTACGAGCAGTACTTC
CDR3: CAGRGGPSSYEQYF

V: TRBV27
J: TRBJ1-3
size: .
D: .
DNA: TGTGCCAGCAGTTTATCGGCGCTACAGGGATCTGGAAACACCATATATTTT
CDR3: CASSLSALQGSGNTIYF

V: TRBV5-8
J: TRBJ2-7
size: .
D: .
DNA: TGTGCCAGCAGCCCCCAGGGCTTTATCTCCTACGAGCAGTACTTC
CDR3: CASSPQGFISYEQYF

V: TRBV4-1
J: TRBJ2-7
size: .
D: TRBD2
DNA: TGCGCCAGCAGCCAAGGATTGGGGGGGGAGCAGTACTTC
CDR3: CASSQGLGGEQYF

V: TRBV4-1
J: TRBJ2-1
size: .
D: .
DNA: TGCGCCAGCAGCCAAGAATCCAGCTCCTACAATGAGCAGTTCTTC
CDR3: CASSQESSSYNEQFF

V: TRBV18
J: TRBJ2-3
size: .
D: .
DNA: TGTGCCAGCTCACCCGTAGGGGTAGATACGCAGTATTTT
CDR3: CASSPVGVDTQYF

V: TRBV12-3/TRBV12-4
J: TRBJ1-4
size: .
D: .
DNA: TGTGCCAGCAGGAGGATGAGTAATGAAAAACTGTTTTTT
CDR3: CASRRMSNEKLFF

V: TRBV6-5
J: TRBJ1-1
size: .
D: .
DNA: TGTGCCAGCACCCCTGTGAGAGTTGAAGCTTTCTTT
CDR3: CASTPVRVEAFF